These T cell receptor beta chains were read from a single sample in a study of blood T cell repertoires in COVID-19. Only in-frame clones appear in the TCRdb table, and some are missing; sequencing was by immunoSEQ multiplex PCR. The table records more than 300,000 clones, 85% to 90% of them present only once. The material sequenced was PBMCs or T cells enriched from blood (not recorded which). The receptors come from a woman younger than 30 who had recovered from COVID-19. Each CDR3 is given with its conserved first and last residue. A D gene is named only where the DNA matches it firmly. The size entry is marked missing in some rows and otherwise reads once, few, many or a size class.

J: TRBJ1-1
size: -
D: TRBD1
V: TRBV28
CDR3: CASREGQGADEAFF
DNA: TGTGCCAGCAGGGAAGGACAGGGGGCTGATGAAGCTTTCTTT

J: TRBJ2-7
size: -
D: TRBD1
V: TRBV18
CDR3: CASSPPGTGRSYEQYF
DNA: TGTGCCAGCTCACCACCCGGGACAGGGAGATCCTACGAGCAGTACTTC

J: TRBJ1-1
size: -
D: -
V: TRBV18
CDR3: CASSPSSSPGDTEAFF
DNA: TGTGCCAGCTCACCCTCCTCCTCCCCGGGGGACACTGAAGCTTTCTTT

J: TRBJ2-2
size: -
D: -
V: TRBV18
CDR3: CASSLPVPGELFF
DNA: TGTGCCAGCTCACTCCCAGTGCCCGGGGAGCTGTTTTTT

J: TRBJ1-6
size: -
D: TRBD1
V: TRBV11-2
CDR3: CASSLSGTGHSPLHF
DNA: TGTGCCAGCAGCTTATCGGGGACAGGGCATTCACCCCTCCACTTT

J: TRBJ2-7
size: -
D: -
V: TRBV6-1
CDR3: CASSESSRGAYEQYF
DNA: TGTGCCAGCAGTGAATCCTCCAGGGGGGCCTACGAGCAGTACTTC

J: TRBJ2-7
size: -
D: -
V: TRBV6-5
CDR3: CASSYADYEQYF
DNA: TGTGCCAGCAGTTATGCAGACTACGAGCAGTACTTC

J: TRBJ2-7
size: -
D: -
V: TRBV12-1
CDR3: CASSQGLADSSYEQYF
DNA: TGTGCCAGCAGCCAGGGACTAGCGGATAGCTCCTACGAGCAGTACTTC

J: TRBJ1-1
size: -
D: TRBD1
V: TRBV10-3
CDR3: CAISVDRWNTEAFF
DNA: TGTGCCATCAGTGTGGACAGGTGGAACACTGAAGCTTTCTTT

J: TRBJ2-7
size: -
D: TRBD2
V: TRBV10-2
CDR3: CASLGSGTSGFEQYF
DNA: TGCGCCAGCTTGGGCTCCGGGACTAGCGGGTTCGAGCAGTACTTC

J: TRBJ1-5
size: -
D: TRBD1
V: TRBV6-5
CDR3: CASSNTGGGQPQHF
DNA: TGTGCCAGCAGTAACACAGGGGGCGGTCAGCCCCAGCATTTT

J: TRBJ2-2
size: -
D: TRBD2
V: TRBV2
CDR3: CASSGGLSNTGELFF
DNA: TGTGCCAGCAGTGGGGGACTATCGAACACCGGGGAGCTGTTTTTT

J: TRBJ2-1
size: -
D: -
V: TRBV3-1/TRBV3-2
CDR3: CASSQDSGLNEQFF
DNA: TGTGCCAGCAGCCAAGATTCGGGACTCAATGAGCAGTTCTTC

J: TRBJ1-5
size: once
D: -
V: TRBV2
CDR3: CASREDSPYQPQHF
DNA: TGTGCCAGCAGAGAGGACAGTCCGTATCAGCCCCAGCATTTT

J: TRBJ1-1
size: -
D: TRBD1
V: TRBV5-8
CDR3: CASSSGQLGGTEAFF
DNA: TGTGCCAGCAGCTCGGGACAGCTCGGTGGGACTGAAGCTTTCTTT

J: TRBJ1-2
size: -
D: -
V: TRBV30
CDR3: CAWSPQGLGGYTF
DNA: TGTGCCTGGAGCCCCCAGGGGCTTGGTGGCTACACCTTC

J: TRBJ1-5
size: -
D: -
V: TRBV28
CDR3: CASSFKGGDQPQHF
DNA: TGTGCCAGCAGTTTCAAGGGAGGGGATCAGCCCCAGCATTTT

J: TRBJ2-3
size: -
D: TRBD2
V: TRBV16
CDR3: CASSPRPGTSGDTDTQYF
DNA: TGTGCCAGCAGCCCTCGACCAGGGACTAGCGGGGACACAGATACGCAGTATTTT

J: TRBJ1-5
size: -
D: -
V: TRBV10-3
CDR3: CAISEKGGPGDQPQHF
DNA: TGTGCCATCAGTGAGAAAGGGGGACCCGGCGATCAGCCCCAGCATTTT

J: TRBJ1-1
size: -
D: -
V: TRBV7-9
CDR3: CASSSPGGPEAFF
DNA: TGTGCCAGCAGCTCCCCGGGAGGTCCAGAAGCTTTCTTT

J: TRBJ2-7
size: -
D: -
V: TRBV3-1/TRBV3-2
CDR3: CASSQGRGLGEQYF
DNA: TGTGCCAGCAGCCAAGGGCGGGGGCTAGGGGAGCAGTACTTC

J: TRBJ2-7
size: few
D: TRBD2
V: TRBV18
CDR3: CASSRRSKRESYEQYF
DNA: TGTGCCAGCTCACGGAGGTCTAAGCGGGAGTCGTACGAGCAGTACTTC

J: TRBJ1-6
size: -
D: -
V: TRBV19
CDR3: CASSTGDNTYNSPLHF
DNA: TGTGCCAGTAGTACAGGGGATAACACCTATAATTCACCCCTCCACTTT

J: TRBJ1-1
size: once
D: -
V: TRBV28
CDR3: CASTPSMNTEAFF
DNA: TGTGCCAGCACCCCTAGCATGAACACTGAAGCTTTCTTT

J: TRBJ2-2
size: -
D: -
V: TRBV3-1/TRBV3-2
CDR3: CASSQAPESTGELFF
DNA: TGTGCCAGCAGCCAGGCCCCTGAAAGCACCGGGGAGCTGTTTTTT

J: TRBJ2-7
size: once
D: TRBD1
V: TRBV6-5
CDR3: CASSRTGVYEQYF
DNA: TGTGCCAGCAGTCGGACAGGGGTCTACGAGCAGTACTTC

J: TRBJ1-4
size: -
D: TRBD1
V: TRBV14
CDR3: CASSQEKGDRRHAGEKLFF
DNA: TGTGCCAGCAGCCAAGAGAAAGGGGACAGGAGGCATGCGGGGGAAAAACTGTTTTTT

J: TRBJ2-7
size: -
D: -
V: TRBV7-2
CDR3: CASSVGGTPYEQYF
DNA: TGTGCCAGCAGCGTCGGGGGAACCCCTTACGAGCAGTACTTC

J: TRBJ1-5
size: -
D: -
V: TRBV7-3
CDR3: CASSLSGEPNQPQHF
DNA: TGTGCCAGCAGCTTATCCGGGGAACCCAATCAGCCCCAGCATTTT